What follows are 27 T cell receptor beta chains derived from one specimen sequenced in a study of blood T cell repertoires in COVID-19 (dated by TCRdb to the early 2020s). The library was made by the immunoSEQ multiplex PCR assay. TCRdb retrieved this table from immuneACCESS and kept in-frame rearrangements only. Not all clones are present; in checked studies, unresolved V genes account for under half, and no reason is known for the remainder. Recorded for this sample are 90,000 to 120,000 clones; more than 70% of them occurred a single time. In total, the top ten clones hold roughly 4.6% of the sample. Material: peripheral blood. These receptors all stem from a man between 35 and 55 years old with active or convalescent COVID-19.

The chain joins TRBV7-3 to TRBJ2-5, with D possibly being TRBD2 (5 bases). CDR3 length: 13 residues. V was pared by 5 bases and J by 2 bases, with 9 bases between. Per the germline V gene, CDR1 is SGHTA and CDR2 is FQGTGA. CDR3 amino acids: CASSRGSQETQYF. The DNA of the CDR3 is TGTGCCAGCAGCCGGGGATCTCAAGAGACCCAGTACTTC.

This clone was seen only a few times. The CDR3 DNA reads TGTGCCAGCAGTCCACGGGGGGGGCGAAATGAAAAACTGTTTTTT. It translates to CASSPRGGRNEKLFF. The V gene is TRBV27, the J gene TRBJ1-4, with a tentative D call TRBD1 (6 bases). The CDR3 loop spans 15 amino acids. V was cut by 5 bases and J by 5 bases, with 15 bases left in between. CDR1 MNHEY and CDR2 SMNVEV come from the germline V gene (reference sequence).

This rearrangement joins TRBV29-1 to TRBJ1-1; 8 bases fit TRBD1. Losses at the gene ends were 1 base for V and 5 bases for J; bases not matched to a gene: 6. This CDR3 spans 14 amino acids. Germline values: CDR1 SQVTM, CDR2 ANQGSEA. The CDR3 is CSVEGTGRGTEAFF. In DNA, the CDR3 is TGCAGCGTTGAAGGGACAGGGAGGGGAACTGAAGCTTTCTTT.

V gene TRBV29-1 combines with J gene TRBJ2-7, with D possibly matching TRBD2 (5 bases). This CDR3 contains 13 residues. Germline CDR1 and CDR2: SQVTM and ANQGSEA. Between the trimmed V and J ends, which lost 2 bases and 3 bases, there was a span of 11 bases. The CDR3 loop reads CSVETGNIYEQYF. The CDR3 nucleotides read TGCAGCGTTGAAACCGGGAATATCTACGAGCAGTACTTC.

The chain joins TRBV27 to TRBJ2-3; no reliable D call. This CDR3 spans 16 amino acids. Trimming removed 6 bases at V and 0 bases at J, with 16 bases between. Germline V lookup: CDR1 MNHEY, CDR2 SMNVEV (reference sequence). Written as DNA, the CDR3 is TGTGCCAGCAGCCTCGAGGTGGATGCTAGCACAGATACGCAGTATTTT. This encodes CASSLEVDASTDTQYF.

In its sample, this clone was seen a few times. The genes are TRBV27 and TRBJ2-7; tentatively, D is TRBD2 (6 bases). The ends were cut back, 2 bases at V and 3 bases at J, with 8 bases in the middle. From germline, CDR1 is MNHEY and CDR2 SMNVEV (reference sequence). This CDR3 has 13 amino acids. The CDR3 is CASSLREDYEQYF. Written as DNA, the CDR3 is TGTGCCAGCAGTTTAAGGGAGGACTACGAGCAGTACTTC.

A word on this clone: Other DNA sequences in the sample encode the same CDR3. The chain carries TRBV18 and TRBJ2-7, with D perhaps TRBD1 (5 bases). Germline assignment: CDR1 KGHSH and CDR2 LQKENI. CDR3 length equals 15 residues. The V and J ends lost 0 bases and 2 bases respectively, with 11 bases between them. CDR3: CASSPPGQGTYEQYF. Written as DNA, the CDR3 is TGTGCCAGCTCACCACCGGGGCAGGGCACCTACGAGCAGTACTTC.

This clone was seen just once. DNA for the CDR3: TGTGCCAGCAGCTTAAGGCCCCCCGGGGTCCGGGGGGACACCGGGGAGCTGTTTTTT. It codes for CASSLRPPGVRGDTGELFF. This chain uses TRBV7-2 with TRBJ2-2; 7 bases match TRBD2. With V trimmed by 2 bases and J by 3 bases, 15 bases remained unmatched. The CDR3 is made up of 19 amino acids. The germline gives CDR1 SGHTA, CDR2 FQGNSA.

This clone was detected once. Other DNA sequences of this sample code for an identical CDR3. The chain is built from TRBV5-6 and TRBJ2-7; D possibly corresponds to TRBD2 (5 bases). The CDR3 runs 14 residues. V shed 5 bases and J shed 2 bases, with 14 bases lying between them. Germline assignment: CDR1 SGHDT and CDR2 YYEEEE. The CDR3 spells CASSLGASTYEQYF. CDR3 sequence (DNA): TGTGCCAGCAGTCTCGGAGCTAGCACCTACGAGCAGTACTTC.

This clone showed up just once. The chain couples TRBV7-9 to TRBJ2-1; D might be TRBD2 (5 bases). Germline values: CDR1 SEHNR, CDR2 FQNEAQ (reference sequence). The CDR3 runs to 13 residues. Trimming stripped 5 bases from V and 10 bases from J, with 15 bases between. DNA for the CDR3: TGTGCCAGCAGCCCGCCGCGGGCAGAGGAGCAGTTCTTC. It is translated as CASSPPRAEEQFF.

The J gene is TRBJ1-6, the V gene TRBV2; TRBD1 agrees at 9 bases. This CDR3 contains 13 residues. The germline V gene encodes CDR1 SNHLY and CDR2 FYNNEI. V dropped 7 bases and J dropped 9; count of bases not matched to a gene: 4. The CDR3 nucleotides read TGTGCCAGCAAATGGACAGGGGCTTCACCCCTCCACTTT. Protein product: CASKWTGASPLHF.

The chain carries TRBV14 and TRBJ2-6; unclear D gene. The CDR3 covers 15 residues. The ends were cut back, 1 base at V and 4 bases at J, with 8 bases in the middle. Germline CDR1 reads SGHDN; CDR2 reads FVKESK. The CDR3 sequence: CASSQVFGGANVLTF. The CDR3 DNA reads as TGTGCCAGCAGCCAAGTTTTTGGCGGGGCCAACGTCCTGACTTTC.

The chain employs TRBV5-1 and TRBJ2-3; TRBD2 is a possible D gene (6 bases). V dropped 0 bases and J dropped 2 bases, with 13 bases sitting between them. The CDR3 covers 16 residues. Germline values: CDR1 SGHRS, CDR2 YFSETQ. CDR3 loop: CASSLGAGGATDTQYF. In nucleotides, the CDR3 is TGCGCCAGCAGCTTGGGGGCAGGCGGGGCCACAGATACGCAGTATTTT.

The chain is built from TRBV7-2 and TRBJ2-5; 7 bases align to TRBD1. CDR3 length: 13 amino acids. The V segment lost 2 bases and the J segment 6 bases; nucleotides outside the gene matches: 3. From germline, CDR1 is SGHTA and CDR2 FQGNSA. CDR3 nucleotides: TGTGCCAGCAGCTTATACAGGGGAAAGACCCAGTACTTC. Translated, it gives CASSLYRGKTQYF.

J is TRBJ2-7 and V is TRBV7-2; D gene unclear. The length of the CDR3 is 14 residues. V lost 5 bases and J lost 3, with 14 bases in between. Germline V gene sequence: CDR1 SGHTA, CDR2 FQGNSA. In DNA, the CDR3 is TGTGCCAGCAGCCCCCAATTTCAGTTCTACGAGCAGTACTTC. The encoded protein is CASSPQFQFYEQYF.

This clone turned up a few times. The chain employs TRBV7-8 and TRBJ1-4; D perhaps matches TRBD1 (5 bases). The ends were cut back, 4 bases at V and 8 bases at J, with 17 bases in the middle. The length of the CDR3 is 15 residues. In germline, CDR1 is SGHVS, CDR2 FQNEAQ. Here the CDR3 reads CASSSRPGGFEKLFF. As DNA, the CDR3 is TGTGCCAGCAGCTCCCGACCGGGGGGGTTCGAAAAACTGTTTTTT.

The chain is built from TRBV7-3 and TRBJ2-3, with TRBD2 matching 13 bases. Trimming took 3 bases from V and 2 from J; bases not matched to a gene: 2. The CDR3 is 16 amino acids. Germline V gene sequence: CDR1 SGHTA, CDR2 FQGTGA. CDR3 in amino acids: CASSLGLAGPTDTQYF. CDR3 coding DNA: TGTGCCAGCAGCTTGGGACTAGCGGGACCCACAGATACGCAGTATTTT. Full variable domain (missing parts from reference TRBV7-3 and TRBJ2-3): GAGVSQTPSNKVTEKGKYVELRCDPISGHTALYWYRQSLGQGPEFLIYFQGTGAADDSGLPNDRFFAVRPEGSVSTLKIQRTERGDSAVYLCASSLGLAGPTDTQYFGPGTRLTVL.

The rearrangement uses TRBV6-5 and TRBJ1-4; 7 nucleotides align to TRBD1. J was trimmed by 7 bases and V by 0 bases; bases with no gene match: 8. The CDR3 extends over 16 amino acids. Germline V gene data show CDR1 as MNHEY and CDR2 as SVGAGI. The DNA of the CDR3 is TGTGCCAGCAGTTACTCGAGGTCCAGGGGGAGTGAAAAACTGTTTTTT. Its protein product is CASSYSRSRGSEKLFF.

This clone was picked up one time. The V gene is TRBV27, the J gene TRBJ1-1; 8 bases line up with TRBD1. The CDR3 has 14 residues. Per germline, CDR1 MNHEY and CDR2 SMNVEV (reference sequence). V was clipped by 5 bases and J by 4 bases; unmatched bases: 6. The CDR3 nucleotides read TGTGCCAGCAGTCCTACCACAGGGGGCACTGAAGCTTTCTTT. This encodes CASSPTTGGTEAFF.

The chain employs TRBV24-1 and TRBJ1-2, with a tentative D call TRBD1 (6 bases). The CDR3 is 12 amino acids. The germline gives CDR1 KGHDR, CDR2 SFDVKD. V was trimmed by 5 bases and J by 8 bases, leaving 11 bases between them. DNA for the CDR3: TGTGCCACCAGTGGCCCAGGGGAAGGCTACACCTTC. Amino acids: CATSGPGEGYTF.

The chain joins TRBV25-1 to TRBJ1-5; D gene ambiguous. The CDR3 is 14 amino acids. V was cut by 1 base and J by 5 bases, with 9 bases left in between. Per the germline V gene, CDR1 is MGHDK and CDR2 is SYGVNS. This CDR3 reads CASSEFTRDQPQHF. CDR3 bases: TGTGCCAGCAGTGAATTTACGAGGGATCAGCCCCAGCATTTT.

In the case of this clone: An end of the junction does not agree with germline; a read error may underlie this. V is TRBV2 and J is TRBJ2-2, with 14 bases aligning to TRBD2. Germline CDR1 reads SNHLY; CDR2 reads FYNNEI. The CDR3 covers 23 residues. CDR3 bases: TGTGCCAGCTGTGGAGGGGGGCAGGGTTTGGGGACTAGCGGGAGAAGTAGTCACCGGGGAGCTGTTTTT. Translating gives CASCGGGQGLGTSGRSSHRGAVF.

The chain uses TRBV6-1 and TRBJ1-1; no firm D call. Germline V gene sequence: CDR1 MNHNS, CDR2 SASEGT. The CDR3 loop spans 14 amino acids. Between the trimmed V and J ends, which lost 1 base and 4 bases, there was a span of 10 bases. For the CDR3, the DNA is TGTGCCAGCAGTGAAGTCGGAGGCGGCACTGAAGCTTTCTTT. Translating gives CASSEVGGGTEAFF.

This chain joins TRBV18 and TRBJ1-1; D ambiguous. The CDR3 is made up of 15 amino acids. The V gene's germline CDR1 is KGHSH and CDR2 LQKENI. V was shortened by 3 bases and J by 1 base, with 12 bases between the two germline ends. CDR3 residues: CASSPGERKNTEAFF. The CDR3 bases are TGTGCCAGCTCACCGGGAGAGCGTAAGAACACTGAAGCTTTCTTT.

V and J are TRBV30 and TRBJ2-3, with 10 bases fitting TRBD2. The length of the CDR3 is 15 residues. The V gene end was trimmed by 4 bases and the J gene end by 3 bases; junction bases not matched to a gene: 7. Germline V gene data show CDR1 as GTSNPN and CDR2 as SVGIG (reference sequence). CDR3 sequence (DNA): TGTGCCTGGAAAGATAGCGGGAGGTTGACAGATACGCAGTATTTT. Encoded protein: CAWKDSGRLTDTQYF.

This chain connects TRBV3-1 (or the pseudogene TRBV3-2) to TRBJ2-2; 7 nucleotides line up with TRBD1. The CDR3 runs to 13 residues. The V and J ends lost 7 bases and 6 bases, in that order; junction bases with no gene match: 5. In germline, CDR1 is LGHDT, CDR2 YNNKEL (reference sequence). The DNA for the CDR3 is TGTGCCAGCACCCCAGGGACAGCCGGGGAGCTGTTTTTT. Its protein product is CASTPGTAGELFF.

V and J are TRBV30 and TRBJ1-5; TRBD1 is a possible D gene (5 bases). The CDR3 is made up of 14 amino acids. V lost 4 bases and J lost 4, with 14 bases in between. Germline V gene lookup returns CDR1 GTSNPN and CDR2 SVGIG (reference sequence). CDR3 sequence (DNA): TGTGCCTGGACGTGGGGAGGGGCTAATCAGCCCCAGCATTTT. Translating it yields CAWTWGGANQPQHF.